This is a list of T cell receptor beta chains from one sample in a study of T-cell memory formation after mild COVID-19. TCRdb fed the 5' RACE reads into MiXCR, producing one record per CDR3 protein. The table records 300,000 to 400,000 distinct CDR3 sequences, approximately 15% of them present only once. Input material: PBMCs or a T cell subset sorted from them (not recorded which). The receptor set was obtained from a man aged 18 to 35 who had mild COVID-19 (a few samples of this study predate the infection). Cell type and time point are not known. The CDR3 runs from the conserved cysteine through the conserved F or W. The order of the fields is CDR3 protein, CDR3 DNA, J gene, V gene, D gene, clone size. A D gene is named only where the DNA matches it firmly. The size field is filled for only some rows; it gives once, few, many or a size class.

cdr3_aa: CASSPGTSLPLHF
cdr3_nt: TGTGCCAGCAGTCCAGGGACAAGTCTACCCCTCCACTTT
j_call: TRBJ1-6
v_call: TRBV27
d_call: -
clone_size: few

cdr3_aa: CASSSRALNTEAFF
cdr3_nt: TGTGCCAGCAGCTCTAGAGCCTTGAACACTGAAGCTTTCTTT
j_call: TRBJ1-1
v_call: TRBV5-5
d_call: -
clone_size: -

cdr3_aa: CASSQGQDPSTDTQYF
cdr3_nt: TGTGCCAGCAGCCAGGGACAGGACCCTAGCACAGATACGCAGTATTTT
j_call: TRBJ2-3
v_call: TRBV4-2
d_call: TRBD1
clone_size: -

cdr3_aa: CASSKGRGGYEQYF
cdr3_nt: TGTGCCAGCAGCAAGGGCAGGGGTGGCTACGAGCAGTACTTC
j_call: TRBJ2-7
v_call: TRBV21-1
d_call: -
clone_size: -

cdr3_aa: CASSYVLALPGELFF
cdr3_nt: TGTGCCAGCAGTTACGTCCTTGCCCTGCCCGGGGAGCTGTTTTTT
j_call: TRBJ2-2
v_call: TRBV6-2/TRBV6-3
d_call: -
clone_size: few

cdr3_aa: CASSYSVPDRLFTDTQYF
cdr3_nt: TGTGCCAGCAGTTACTCGGTCCCCGACAGACTCTTCACAGATACGCAGTATTTT
j_call: TRBJ2-3
v_call: TRBV6-6
d_call: -
clone_size: few

cdr3_aa: CASSLGGQGGTQYF
cdr3_nt: TGTGCCAGCAGCCTCGGAGGCCAGGGCGGGACCCAGTACTTC
j_call: TRBJ2-5
v_call: TRBV7-6
d_call: -
clone_size: few

cdr3_aa: CASSQGAGANVLTF
cdr3_nt: TGTGCCAGCAGCCAGGGGGCCGGGGCCAACGTCCTGACTTTC
j_call: TRBJ2-6
v_call: TRBV14
d_call: -
clone_size: -

cdr3_aa: CSATSGDYTGELFF
cdr3_nt: TGCAGTGCTACCTCGGGGGATTACACCGGGGAGCTGTTTTTT
j_call: TRBJ2-2
v_call: TRBV20-1
d_call: -
clone_size: -

cdr3_aa: CASSLTSTGRNIQYF
cdr3_nt: TGCGCCAGCAGCTTGACATCGACAGGGCGAAACATTCAGTACTTC
j_call: TRBJ2-4
v_call: TRBV5-1
d_call: TRBD1
clone_size: many

cdr3_aa: CASSYRRGGDHNEQFF
cdr3_nt: TGTGCCAGCAGTTACCGCCGGGGGGGTGACCACAATGAGCAGTTCTTC
j_call: TRBJ2-1
v_call: TRBV6-2/TRBV6-3
d_call: TRBD2
clone_size: -

cdr3_aa: CSARRTVYGYTF
cdr3_nt: TGCAGTGCTAGGAGGACAGTCTATGGCTACACCTTC
j_call: TRBJ1-2
v_call: TRBV20-1
d_call: -
clone_size: few

cdr3_aa: CASSSRDSGANVLTF
cdr3_nt: TGTGCCAGCAGTTCCCGGGACTCTGGGGCCAACGTCCTGACTTTC
j_call: TRBJ2-6
v_call: TRBV6-6
d_call: -
clone_size: many

cdr3_aa: CASSLDNLRGNTIYF
cdr3_nt: TGCGCCAGCAGCTTGGACAACCTTCGTGGAAACACCATATATTTT
j_call: TRBJ1-3
v_call: TRBV5-1
d_call: -
clone_size: -

cdr3_aa: CASSRVTTDTQYF
cdr3_nt: TGTGCCAGTAGTAGGGTAACCACAGATACGCAGTATTTT
j_call: TRBJ2-3
v_call: TRBV19
d_call: -
clone_size: few

cdr3_aa: CAISDQGRVGYEQYF
cdr3_nt: TGTGCCATCAGTGATCAGGGCAGGGTGGGCTACGAGCAGTACTTC
j_call: TRBJ2-7
v_call: TRBV10-3
d_call: -
clone_size: -

cdr3_aa: CASSDGTSGKSSYNEQFF
cdr3_nt: TGCGCCAGCAGCGACGGGACTAGCGGTAAAAGCTCCTACAATGAGCAGTTCTTC
j_call: TRBJ2-1
v_call: TRBV5-1
d_call: TRBD2
clone_size: many

cdr3_aa: CASSQIGQPHGYTF
cdr3_nt: TGCGCCAGCAGCCAGATCGGACAGCCGCATGGCTACACCTTC
j_call: TRBJ1-2
v_call: TRBV4-3
d_call: -
clone_size: -

cdr3_aa: CASSYRQFPGANVLTF
cdr3_nt: TGTGCCAGCAGCTACCGACAGTTCCCTGGGGCCAACGTCCTGACTTTC
j_call: TRBJ2-6
v_call: TRBV5-8
d_call: -
clone_size: few

cdr3_aa: CASSSQGGDNYGYTF
cdr3_nt: TGTGCCAGCAGCTCCCAAGGGGGGGATAACTATGGCTACACCTTC
j_call: TRBJ1-2
v_call: TRBV7-9
d_call: -
clone_size: -

cdr3_aa: CASSFPGGRRGSTDTQYF
cdr3_nt: TGTGCCAGCAGCTTCCCGGGGGGAAGGCGGGGAAGCACAGATACGCAGTATTTT
j_call: TRBJ2-3
v_call: TRBV7-2
d_call: TRBD2
clone_size: few

cdr3_aa: CASSPHPGSTDTQYF
cdr3_nt: TGTGCCAGCAGCCCCCATCCGGGTAGCACAGATACGCAGTATTTT
j_call: TRBJ2-3
v_call: TRBV9
d_call: -
clone_size: -

cdr3_aa: CASSLGRFYEQYF
cdr3_nt: TGTGCCAGCAGCTTAGGACGGTTCTACGAGCAGTACTTC
j_call: TRBJ2-7
v_call: TRBV7-2
d_call: -
clone_size: -

cdr3_aa: CASSSILNTEAFF
cdr3_nt: TGTGCCAGCAGCTCAATATTGAACACTGAAGCTTTCTTT
j_call: TRBJ1-1
v_call: TRBV7-8
d_call: -
clone_size: -

cdr3_aa: CSARSRLAGTYTQYF
cdr3_nt: TGCAGTGCTAGATCCCGACTAGCGGGGACATATACGCAGTATTTT
j_call: TRBJ2-3
v_call: TRBV20-1
d_call: TRBD2
clone_size: -

cdr3_aa: CASSYNTGELFF
cdr3_nt: TGTGCCAGCAGTTATAACACCGGGGAGCTGTTTTTT
j_call: TRBJ2-2
v_call: TRBV12-3/TRBV12-4
d_call: -
clone_size: few

cdr3_aa: CASSQSIGGNYGYTF
cdr3_nt: TGTGCCAGCAGCCAAAGTATCGGGGGAAACTATGGCTACACCTTC
j_call: TRBJ1-2
v_call: TRBV3-1
d_call: -
clone_size: -

cdr3_aa: CASSQVGEGTTNEKLFF
cdr3_nt: TGCGCCAGCAGCCAAGTTGGGGAGGGAACAACTAATGAAAAACTGTTTTTT
j_call: TRBJ1-4
v_call: TRBV4-3
d_call: -
clone_size: few

cdr3_aa: CASSLAGGTTGETQYF
cdr3_nt: TGCGCCAGCAGCTTGGCCGGAGGCACCACGGGGGAGACCCAGTACTTC
j_call: TRBJ2-5
v_call: TRBV5-1
d_call: -
clone_size: few

cdr3_aa: CASLINPEGYTF
cdr3_nt: TGTGCCAGCCTTATAAACCCCGAGGGCTACACCTTC
j_call: TRBJ1-2
v_call: TRBV28
d_call: -
clone_size: -

cdr3_aa: CASSLTSGGAETQYF
cdr3_nt: TGTGCCAGCAGTTTAACTAGCGGGGGGGCAGAGACCCAGTACTTC
j_call: TRBJ2-5
v_call: TRBV28
d_call: TRBD2
clone_size: -

cdr3_aa: CASSFGQVAYEQYF
cdr3_nt: TGTGCCAGCAGCTTTGGACAAGTCGCGTACGAGCAGTACTTC
j_call: TRBJ2-7
v_call: TRBV9
d_call: -
clone_size: -

cdr3_aa: CASSLMSTLQTQYF
cdr3_nt: TGTGCCAGCAGCTTAATGTCCACGTTGCAGACCCAGTACTTC
j_call: TRBJ2-5
v_call: TRBV11-2
d_call: -
clone_size: -

cdr3_aa: CASSKGQEYNEQFF
cdr3_nt: TGCGCCAGCAGCAAGGGACAGGAATACAATGAGCAGTTCTTC
j_call: TRBJ2-1
v_call: TRBV5-1
d_call: TRBD1
clone_size: few

cdr3_aa: CASRQTDTQYF
cdr3_nt: TGTGCCAGCAGGCAGACAGATACGCAGTATTTT
j_call: TRBJ2-3
v_call: TRBV12-3/TRBV12-4
d_call: -
clone_size: many

cdr3_aa: CASSRLFMNTEAFF
cdr3_nt: TGTGCCAGTAGCCGACTCTTCATGAACACTGAAGCTTTCTTT
j_call: TRBJ1-1
v_call: TRBV19
d_call: -
clone_size: few

cdr3_aa: CASSLAWDRGRTTEAFF
cdr3_nt: TGCGCCAGCAGCTTGGCCTGGGACAGGGGTCGAACGACTGAAGCTTTCTTT
j_call: TRBJ1-1
v_call: TRBV5-1
d_call: TRBD1
clone_size: -

cdr3_aa: CASSVGQGIAYEQYF
cdr3_nt: TGTGCCAGCAGCGTCGGACAGGGTATCGCCTACGAGCAGTACTTC
j_call: TRBJ2-7
v_call: TRBV9
d_call: TRBD1
clone_size: many

cdr3_aa: CASSEAGGPLHF
cdr3_nt: TGTGCCAGCAGCGAAGCCGGAGGACCCCTCCACTTT
j_call: TRBJ1-6
v_call: TRBV7-3
d_call: -
clone_size: few

cdr3_aa: CSVDGPSNEKLFF
cdr3_nt: TGCAGCGTTGACGGGCCTTCTAATGAAAAACTGTTTTTT
j_call: TRBJ1-4
v_call: TRBV29-1
d_call: -
clone_size: -

cdr3_aa: CASSSGQHYGYTF
cdr3_nt: TGTGCCAGCAGTTCGGGACAGCACTATGGCTACACCTTC
j_call: TRBJ1-2
v_call: TRBV12-3/TRBV12-4
d_call: TRBD1
clone_size: -

cdr3_aa: CASSLVPSGGPVLIETQYF
cdr3_nt: TGTGCCAGCAGCTTAGTCCCTAGCGGGGGGCCCGTACTGATAGAGACCCAGTACTTC
j_call: TRBJ2-5
v_call: TRBV7-8
d_call: TRBD2
clone_size: few

cdr3_aa: CASSQEPGATEAFF
cdr3_nt: TGCGCCAGCAGCCAAGAACCAGGGGCCACTGAAGCTTTCTTT
j_call: TRBJ1-1
v_call: TRBV4-3
d_call: -
clone_size: few

cdr3_aa: CASSYPPQRKTEDTQYF
cdr3_nt: TGTGCCAGCAGTTACCCCCCCCAACGGAAGACTGAGGATACGCAGTATTTT
j_call: TRBJ2-3
v_call: TRBV6-2/TRBV6-3
d_call: -
clone_size: -

cdr3_aa: CASSHPGQGDLSPLHF
cdr3_nt: TGCGCCAGCAGCCACCCGGGACAGGGAGACCTTTCACCCCTCCACTTT
j_call: TRBJ1-6
v_call: TRBV4-1
d_call: TRBD1
clone_size: -

cdr3_aa: CASSEALTGLNTEAFF
cdr3_nt: TGTGCCAGCAGTGAAGCGCTTACGGGGTTAAACACTGAAGCTTTCTTT
j_call: TRBJ1-1
v_call: TRBV2
d_call: -
clone_size: -

cdr3_aa: CASRGLTVNTEAFF
cdr3_nt: TGCGCCAGTCGGGGCCTAACAGTGAACACTGAAGCTTTCTTT
j_call: TRBJ1-1
v_call: TRBV4-1
d_call: -
clone_size: many

cdr3_aa: CASRGMKDQETQYF
cdr3_nt: TGTGCCAGCAGGGGGATGAAGGACCAAGAGACCCAGTACTTC
j_call: TRBJ2-5
v_call: TRBV7-9
d_call: -
clone_size: -

cdr3_aa: CSAREQGGPYEQYF
cdr3_nt: TGCAGTGCTAGAGAACAGGGGGGCCCCTACGAGCAGTACTTC
j_call: TRBJ2-7
v_call: TRBV20-1
d_call: TRBD1
clone_size: few

cdr3_aa: CASSRLPAGVSYEQYF
cdr3_nt: TGTGCCAGCAGTCGATTACCAGCGGGGGTCTCCTACGAGCAGTACTTC
j_call: TRBJ2-7
v_call: TRBV7-2
d_call: TRBD2
clone_size: -

cdr3_aa: CSALDGVIEKLFF
cdr3_nt: TGCAGTGCCCTAGACGGAGTGATTGAAAAACTGTTTTTT
j_call: TRBJ1-4
v_call: TRBV20-1
d_call: -
clone_size: -

cdr3_aa: CASRRGGAIDTQYF
cdr3_nt: TGTGCCAGTCGACGCGGGGGGGCCATAGATACGCAGTATTTT
j_call: TRBJ2-3
v_call: TRBV19
d_call: TRBD2
clone_size: -

cdr3_aa: CASSYGQAPIEAFF
cdr3_nt: TGTGCCAGCAGTTACGGACAGGCCCCCATTGAAGCTTTCTTT
j_call: TRBJ1-1
v_call: TRBV6-5
d_call: TRBD1
clone_size: -

cdr3_aa: CASSLWSGGGTGTDTQYF
cdr3_nt: TGTGCCAGCAGCTTATGGAGCGGCGGGGGGACTGGCACAGATACGCAGTATTTT
j_call: TRBJ2-3
v_call: TRBV7-2
d_call: TRBD2
clone_size: few

cdr3_aa: CASSLVGGRGYGYTF
cdr3_nt: TGTGCCAGCAGCTTAGTTGGGGGCAGGGGCTATGGCTACACCTTC
j_call: TRBJ1-2
v_call: TRBV7-2
d_call: -
clone_size: -